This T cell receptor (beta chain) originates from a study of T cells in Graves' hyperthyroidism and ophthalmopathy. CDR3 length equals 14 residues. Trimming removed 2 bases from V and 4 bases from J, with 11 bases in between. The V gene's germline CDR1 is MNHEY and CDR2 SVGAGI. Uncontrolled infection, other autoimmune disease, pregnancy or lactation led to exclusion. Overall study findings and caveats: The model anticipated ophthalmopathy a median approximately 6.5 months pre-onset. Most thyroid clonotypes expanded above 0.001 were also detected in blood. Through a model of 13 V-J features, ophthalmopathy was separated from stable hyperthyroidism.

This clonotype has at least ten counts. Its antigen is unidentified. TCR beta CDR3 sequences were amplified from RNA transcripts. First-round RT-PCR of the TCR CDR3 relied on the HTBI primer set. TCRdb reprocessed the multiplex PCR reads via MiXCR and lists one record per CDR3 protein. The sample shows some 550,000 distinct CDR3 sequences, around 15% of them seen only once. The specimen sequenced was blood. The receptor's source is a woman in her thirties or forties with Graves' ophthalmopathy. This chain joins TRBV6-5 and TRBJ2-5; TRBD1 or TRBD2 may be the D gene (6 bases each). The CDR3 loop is CASSYLGGRETQYF. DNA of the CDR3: TGTGCCAGCAGTTACCTAGGGGGGAGAGAGACCCAGTACTTC.